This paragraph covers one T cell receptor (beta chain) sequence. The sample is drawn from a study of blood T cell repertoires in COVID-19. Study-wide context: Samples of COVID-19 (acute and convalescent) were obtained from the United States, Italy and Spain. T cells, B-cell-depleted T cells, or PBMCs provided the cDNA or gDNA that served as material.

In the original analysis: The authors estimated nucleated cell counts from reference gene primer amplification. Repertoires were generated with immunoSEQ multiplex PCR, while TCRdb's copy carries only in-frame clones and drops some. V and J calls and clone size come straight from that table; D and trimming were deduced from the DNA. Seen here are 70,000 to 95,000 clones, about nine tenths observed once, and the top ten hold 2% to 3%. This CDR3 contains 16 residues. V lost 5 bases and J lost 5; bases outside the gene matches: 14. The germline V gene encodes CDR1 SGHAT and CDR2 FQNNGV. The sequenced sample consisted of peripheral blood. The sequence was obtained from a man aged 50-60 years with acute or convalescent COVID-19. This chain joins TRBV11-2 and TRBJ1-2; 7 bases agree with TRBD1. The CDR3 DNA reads TGTGCCAGCAGCAACCCGGGACAGACCCCCTCATATGGCTACACCTTC. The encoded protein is CASSNPGQTPSYGYTF.